This T cell receptor beta chain was obtained from a study of beta chain features in type 1 diabetes. The overall study: There were around 110 million sorted cells examined across all samples. Notes on the study in general: Still unanswered here is whether HLA type influences TCRB rearrangement. Although PCR might favor shorter templates, it would do so equally in patients and controls. There was a moderate but significant shortening of TCRB CDR3s in all four CD4+ subsets of Type 1 diabetes patients.

Trimming at V came to 4 bases and at J to 7 bases, leaving 7 bases not matched to a gene. This CDR3 region has 14 residues. The germline gives CDR1 SGHNT, CDR2 YYREEE (reference sequence). In this sample, this clone turned up a few times. Its specificity is unknown. Sorted populations all had greater than 95% purity. The entirety of the isolated RNA underwent reverse transcription, so expressed TCRB transcripts were sequenced. Some clones are missing from TCRdb's copy, which holds only in-frame ones; the method was immunoSEQ multiplex PCR. The sample yields about 740,000 clones, around an eighth seen once.

The sequenced material came from naive CD4+ T cells from blood. This clonotype was sampled from a man between 18 and 29 years old with type 1 diabetes. V usage is TRBV5-4 and J usage is TRBJ1-4, with TRBD1 matching over 7 bases. The chain's CDR3 is CASSPRDSGEKLFF. In DNA, the CDR3 is TGTGCCAGCAGCCCCAGGGACAGCGGTGAAAAACTGTTTTTT.